The 12 T cell receptor beta chains below all came from one sample that was sequenced in a study of cytomegalovirus exposure and HLA in healthy donors. The study ran its PCR with 60 Vbeta and 13 Jbeta primers. Assay used: immunoSEQ multiplex PCR; TCRdb lists only in-frame clones, some missing. The sample lists around 19,000 clones; about four fifths were seen once. The sequencing sample was made of PBMCs. The receptors originated from a human donor in good health.

The V gene is TRBV27, the J gene TRBJ2-3, with D perhaps TRBD2 (6 bases). Deletions cut 7 bases from V and 4 bases from J, with 24 bases between. The CDR3 extends over 17 amino acids. Germline CDR1 MNHEY, CDR2 SMNVEV (reference sequence). The DNA of the CDR3 is TGTGCCAGCACTCTTTTCCCCGGGAGCTCCACACCAGATACGCAGTATTTT. This encodes CASTLFPGSSTPDTQYF.

The gene calls are TRBV4-1 and TRBJ2-3, with a tentative D call TRBD1 (6 bases). Looked up from germline, CDR1 is MGHRA and CDR2 is YSYEKL. The V gene lost 4 bases and the J gene lost 6 bases, with 14 bases spanning the gap. The CDR3 spans 14 residues. The CDR3 loop reads CASSRTLRGDTQYF. Here the CDR3 DNA reads TGCGCCAGCAGCCGAACCTTGAGGGGGGATACGCAGTATTTT.

The chain is built from TRBV5-1 and TRBJ2-3; D is possibly TRBD1 (6 bases). Trimming stripped 4 bases from V and 0 bases from J, with 12 bases between. The germline gives CDR1 SGHRS, CDR2 YFSETQ. This CDR3 is 15 amino acids long. CDR3 sequence reads: CASSPTGSSTDTQYF. Written as DNA, the CDR3 is TGCGCCAGCAGCCCAACAGGGTCTAGCACAGATACGCAGTATTTT.

The J gene is TRBJ2-7, the V gene TRBV15, with 9 bases fitting TRBD2. The CDR3 covers 15 residues. V lost 0 bases and J lost 2; bases outside the gene matches: 2. In germline, CDR1 is LNHNV, CDR2 YYDKDF (reference sequence). The CDR3 region is CATSREASGAYEQYF. The CDR3 bases are TGTGCCACCAGCAGAGAAGCTAGCGGGGCCTACGAGCAGTACTTC.

This chain uses TRBV4-2 with TRBJ2-7; weak D call: TRBD1 (6 bases). Germline CDR1 LGHNA, CDR2 YNFKEQ. V lost 3 bases and J lost 6, with 24 bases in between. The CDR3 runs 17 residues. CDR3 loop: CASSHDLQDSVPPEQYF. The CDR3 region has the DNA TGTGCCAGCAGCCACGATCTTCAGGACAGCGTCCCCCCCGAGCAGTACTTC.

This clone was observed a few times. The rearrangement joins TRBV7-9 to TRBJ1-1; D not certain. The V and J ends lost 4 bases and 2 bases respectively, with 8 bases between them. In germline, CDR1 is SEHNR, CDR2 FQNEAQ (reference sequence). The CDR3 totals 13 residues. The CDR3, as DNA: TGTGCCAGCAGCTCCGGACTTAACACTGAAGCTTTCTTT. This sequence encodes CASSSGLNTEAFF.

V and J are TRBV18 and TRBJ2-1; D uncertain. The germline CDR1 and CDR2 sequences are KGHSH and LQKENI. This CDR3 contains 13 residues. Trimming stripped 6 bases from V and 10 bases from J, with 16 bases between. The CDR3 loop reads CASSWLDRYEQFF. CDR3 DNA sequence: TGTGCCAGCTCTTGGCTAGACCGTTACGAGCAGTTCTTC.

This chain connects TRBV6-1 to TRBJ1-5; D unclear. This CDR3 contains 18 residues. V was shortened by 2 bases and J by 2 bases, with 19 bases between the two germline ends. Germline loops: CDR1 MNHNS, CDR2 SASEGT. The CDR3 sequence is CASSEMLLGFGGNQPQHF. CDR3 DNA: TGTGCCAGCAGTGAAATGTTACTGGGATTCGGGGGCAATCAGCCCCAGCATTTT.

V and J are TRBV19 and TRBJ2-2; D is uncertain. The CDR3 runs 14 residues. Germline V lookup: CDR1 LNHDA, CDR2 SQIVND (reference sequence). The V and J ends lost 3 bases and 3 bases respectively, with 8 bases between them. The DNA of the CDR3 is TGTGCCAGTAGTATTTTCAGGCACACCGGGGAGCTGTTTTTT. Translating it yields CASSIFRHTGELFF.

The V call is TRBV27, the J call TRBJ2-1; TRBD2 matches 7 bases. This CDR3 comprises 12 residues. The germline gives CDR1 MNHEY, CDR2 SMNVEV (reference sequence). The V segment lost 8 bases and the J segment 8 bases; nucleotides outside the gene matches: 6. CDR3 sequence (DNA): TGTGCCAGCGGGAGGGCCCGGGATGAGCAGTTCTTC. Translation: CASGRARDEQFF.

The V call is TRBV19, the J call TRBJ2-1; no definite D call. Trimming took off 0 bases at V and 12 bases at J, with 9 bases between the two ends. CDR1 is LNHDA and CDR2 is SQIVND in the germline V gene (reference sequence). This CDR3 has 12 amino acids. CDR3 amino acids: CASSIDVTGQFF. The CDR3 DNA is TGTGCCAGTAGTATAGACGTCACCGGGCAGTTCTTC.

The sample holds a few counts of this clone. The chain carries TRBV4-1 and TRBJ2-7, with 9 bases fitting TRBD2. The V gene's germline CDR1 is MGHRA and CDR2 YSYEKL. V was clipped by 3 bases and J by 1 base; unmatched bases: 4. This CDR3 contains 15 residues. The CDR3 DNA sequence: TGCGCCAGCAGCCAGGCGGGGGGGCCGTCCTACGAGCAGTACTTC. Residues: CASSQAGGPSYEQYF.